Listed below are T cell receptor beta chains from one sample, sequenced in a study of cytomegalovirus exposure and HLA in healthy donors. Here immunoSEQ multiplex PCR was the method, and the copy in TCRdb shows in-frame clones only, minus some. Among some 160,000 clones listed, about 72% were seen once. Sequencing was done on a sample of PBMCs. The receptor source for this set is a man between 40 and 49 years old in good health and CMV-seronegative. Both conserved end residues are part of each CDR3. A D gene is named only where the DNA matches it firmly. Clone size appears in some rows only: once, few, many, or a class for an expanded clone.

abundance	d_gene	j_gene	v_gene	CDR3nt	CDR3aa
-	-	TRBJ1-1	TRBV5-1	TGCGCCAGCAGCCGCACGGGGGCGGGGGTGAACACTGAAGCTTTCTTT	CASSRTGAGVNTEAFF
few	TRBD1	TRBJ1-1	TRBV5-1	TGCGCCAGCAGCCCGCAGACAGGGAGGTTGACTGAAGCTTTCTTT	CASSPQTGRLTEAFF
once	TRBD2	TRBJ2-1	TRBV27	TGTGCCAGCACCATTGGGACTAGCGATTACAATGAGCAGTTCTTC	CASTIGTSDYNEQFF
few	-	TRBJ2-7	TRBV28	TGTGCCAGCAGTGGCGACATGTACGAGCAGTACTTC	CASSGDMYEQYF
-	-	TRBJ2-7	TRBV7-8	TGTGCCAGCAGCAACAGGGTGGACGGTGTCGGGATCGCCTACGAGCAGTACTTC	CASSNRVDGVGIAYEQYF
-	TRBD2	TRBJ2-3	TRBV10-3	TGTGCCATGGGGACTAGCGGGGAAAGCACAGATACGCAGTATTTT	CAMGTSGESTDTQYF
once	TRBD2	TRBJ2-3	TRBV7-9	TGTGCCAATAATCCCGCAAGCGGGACTGGATCTAGCACAGATACGCAGTATTTT	CANNPASGTGSSTDTQYF
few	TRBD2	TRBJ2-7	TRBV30	TGTGCCTGGAGCCCTAGCGGGAGGTTCTACGAGCAGTACTTC	CAWSPSGRFYEQYF
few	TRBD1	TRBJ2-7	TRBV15	TGTGCCACCAGGATTCCGGGACAGCACTCCTACGAGCAGTACTTC	CATRIPGQHSYEQYF
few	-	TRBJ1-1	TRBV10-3	TGTGCCATCAGTGAATGGGGGGCTGAAGCTTTCTTT	CAISEWGAEAFF
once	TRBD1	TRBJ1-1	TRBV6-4	TGTGCCAGCAGGTATGTCGGGACAGGGCTAATGAGAACTGAAGCTTTCTTT	CASRYVGTGLMRTEAFF
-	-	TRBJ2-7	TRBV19	TGTGCCACTAAAGGTAGGAGTTCCGACGAGCAGTACTTC	CATKGRSSDEQYF
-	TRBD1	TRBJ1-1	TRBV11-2	TGTGCCAGCAGCTTAGTCAGGGGGCAAAACACTGAAGCTTTCTTT	CASSLVRGQNTEAFF
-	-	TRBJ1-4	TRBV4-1	TGCGCCAGCAGCGATCTCGGGGGAAAAAATGAAAAACTGTTTTTT	CASSDLGGKNEKLFF
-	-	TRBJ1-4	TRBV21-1	TGTGCCAGCAGCAAAGATAGGGGACAGCGGAGTGAAAAACTGTTTTTT	CASSKDRGQRSEKLFF
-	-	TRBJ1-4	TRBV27	TGTGCCAGCAGTTTATCGTTAGGGGGTGAAAAACTGTTTTTT	CASSLSLGGEKLFF
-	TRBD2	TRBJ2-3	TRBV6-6	TGTGCCAGCAGCCGCGGGAGTCGCACAGATACGCAGTATTTT	CASSRGSRTDTQYF
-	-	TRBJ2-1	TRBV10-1	TGCGCCAGCAGTGAGTACCCGACAGGTTACAATGAGCAGTTCTTC	CASSEYPTGYNEQFF
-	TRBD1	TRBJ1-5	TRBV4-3	TGCGCCAGCAGCCTGGACAGGGTAAATCAGCCCCAGAATTTT	CASSLDRVNQPQNF
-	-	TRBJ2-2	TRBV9	TGTGCCAGCAGCGTAGGTTTAGCAACCACCGGGGAGCTGTTTTTT	CASSVGLATTGELFF
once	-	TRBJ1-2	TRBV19	TGTGCCAGTAGTATCCGCGGGGGCAAGTATGGCTACACCTTC	CASSIRGGKYGYTF
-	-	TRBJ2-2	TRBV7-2	TGTGCCAGCAGCTCACCCGTACTAGGGACGAACACCGGGGAGCTGTTTTTT	CASSSPVLGTNTGELFF
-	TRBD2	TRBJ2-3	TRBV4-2	TGTGCCAGCAGCCGAGCTGGGACTAGCGGCACAGATACGCAGTATTTT	CASSRAGTSGTDTQYF
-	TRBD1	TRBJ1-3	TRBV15	TGTGCCACCAGCAGGGGGACAGGAACAAATCTTGGAAACACCATATATTTT	CATSRGTGTNLGNTIYF
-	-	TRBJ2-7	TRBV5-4	TGTGCCAGCAGCTTGGTCGGGACAAACTACGAGCAGTACTTC	CASSLVGTNYEQYF
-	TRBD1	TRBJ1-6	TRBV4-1	TGCGCCAGCAGCCAATACCATACAGACAGGGGGGATAATTCACCCCTCCACTTT	CASSQYHTDRGDNSPLHF
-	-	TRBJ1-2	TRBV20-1	TGCAGTGTTGACAGCTATGGCTACCCCTTC	CSVDSYGYPF
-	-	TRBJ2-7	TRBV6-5	TGTGCCAGCAGCCCTTACGGACAAGCCAACGAGCAGTACTTC	CASSPYGQANEQYF
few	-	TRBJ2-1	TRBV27	TGTGCCAGCAGTTCCCTAGACCCTGCCTACAATGAGCAGTTCTTC	CASSSLDPAYNEQFF
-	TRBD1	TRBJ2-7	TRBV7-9	TGTGCCAGCAGCGTAACCGGGACAGGGGGCACCTACGAGCAGTACTTC	CASSVTGTGGTYEQYF
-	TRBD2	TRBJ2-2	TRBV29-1	TGCAGCGTTGAACGCAGAGCGGGAGCGGCCACCGGGGAGCTGTTTTTT	CSVERRAGAATGELFF
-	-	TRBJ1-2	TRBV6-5	TGTGCCAGCAGTTACTCGACTGGTGGCTACACCTTC	CASSYSTGGYTF
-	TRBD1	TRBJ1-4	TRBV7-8	TGTGCCAGCAACCGACAGGGGGCGCGGGATGAAAAACTGTTTTTT	CASNRQGARDEKLFF
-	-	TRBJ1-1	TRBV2	TGTGCCAGCAGTGACCCGGGGGAGGGCACTGAAGCTTTCTTT	CASSDPGEGTEAFF
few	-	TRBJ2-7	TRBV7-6	TGTGCCAGCAGCTTAGAGCAGGGGGGAAACTACGAGCAGTACTTC	CASSLEQGGNYEQYF
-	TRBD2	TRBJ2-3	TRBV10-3	TGTGCCATCAGTGGGGCTAGCGGGGCCCGCACAGATACGCAGTATTTT	CAISGASGARTDTQYF
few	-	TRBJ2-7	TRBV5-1	TGCGCCAGCAGACGCAATTTTTTGCGCCCTTCCTACGAGCAGTACTTC	CASRRNFLRPSYEQYF
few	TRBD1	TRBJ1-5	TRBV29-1	TGCAGCGTCGAACAGGGGTTTCAGCCCCAGCATTTT	CSVEQGFQPQHF
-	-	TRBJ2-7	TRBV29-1	TGCAGCGCCCGCGATATGGTGACCTACGAGCAGTACTTC	CSARDMVTYEQYF
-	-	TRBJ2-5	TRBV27	TGTGCCAGCGGCCCTCTAGCCCCCAGGGAGACCCAGTACTTC	CASGPLAPRETQYF
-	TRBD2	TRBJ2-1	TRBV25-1	TGTGCCAGCAGTGAGGGGACTAGCGGGAGATTCCATGAGCAGTTCTTC	CASSEGTSGRFHEQFF
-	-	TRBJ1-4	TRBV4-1	TGCGCCAGCAGTCAGCCAAGATCTAGGGGTAATGAAAAACTGTTTTTT	CASSQPRSRGNEKLFF
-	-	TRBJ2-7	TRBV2	TGTGCCAGCGGAGACTACGAGCAGTACTTC	CASGDYEQYF
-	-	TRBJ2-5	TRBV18	TGTGCCAGCTCACCACCGACAGGACAAGAGACCCAGTACTTC	CASSPPTGQETQYF
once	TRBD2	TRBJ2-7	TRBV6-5	TGTGCCAGCAGCCCATATGGGGGGAGGGCCTACGAGCAGTACTTC	CASSPYGGRAYEQYF
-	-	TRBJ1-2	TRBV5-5	TGTGCCAGCTTCGTGGGGGCTGCCAACTATGGCTACACCTTC	CASFVGAANYGYTF
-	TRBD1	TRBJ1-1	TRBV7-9	TGTGCCAGCAGCTTGCGGACAGGGGGAGGGCACACTGAAGCTTTCTTT	CASSLRTGGGHTEAFF
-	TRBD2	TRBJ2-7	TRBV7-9	TGTGCCAGCAGCCTAGCGGGACAGCCCTCCTACGAGCAGTACTTC	CASSLAGQPSYEQYF
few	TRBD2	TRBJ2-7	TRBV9	TGTGCCAGCAGCGTAGCTCTGGGGGAGCGGGAGGGCCCATGGCAGTACTTC	CASSVALGEREGPWQYF
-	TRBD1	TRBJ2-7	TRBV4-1	TGCGCCAGCAGCCAAACGGACAGGGGAAACTACGAGCAGTACTTC	CASSQTDRGNYEQYF
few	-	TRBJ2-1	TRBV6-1	TGTGCCAGCAGTGAAGGTTTCAGGGGGGATTACAATGAGCAGTTCTTC	CASSEGFRGDYNEQFF
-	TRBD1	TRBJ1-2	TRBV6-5	TGTGCCAGCAGTTCTCCCGGGACAGGGGTCAGTGGCTACACCTTC	CASSSPGTGVSGYTF
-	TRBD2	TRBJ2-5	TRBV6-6	TGTGCCAGCACGGGAGGGGAGGGGGAGACCCAGTACTTC	CASTGGEGETQYF